This is a list of T cell receptor beta chains from one sample in a study of blood T cell repertoires in COVID-19. Only in-frame clones appear in the TCRdb table, and some are missing; sequencing was by immunoSEQ multiplex PCR. The sample lists fewer than 45,000 clones; 90% to 95% were seen once. Input material: peripheral blood. These receptors all stem from a human donor in a cohort sampled during active COVID-19. Both conserved end residues are trimmed from each CDR3. Clone size appears in some rows only: once, few, many, or a class for an expanded clone.

CDR3 length	V gene	clone size	CDR3 protein
12	TRBV6-5	.	ASSYGGWGAEQY
13	TRBV6-5	.	AAFPGQGSHQPQH
13	TRBV19	.	ASNPGQTINSPLH
16	TRBV7-6	.	ASSLGLAGGPSSYEQY
10	TRBV29-1	.	SVGQTGFVAF
14	TRBV5-1	.	ASSLTCLSSGNTIY
13	TRBV19	.	ASSMAPDTSYEQY
13	TRBV24-1	once	ATSDPSGVEETQY
14	TRBV18	.	ASSPQLAGQVGELF
14	TRBV6-6	.	ATRGGEGQHNSPLH
10	TRBV5-4	.	ASSLAVDTQY
11	TRBV30	.	AWSAGSPSEQY
15	TRBV19	.	ASSITGRATIYNEQF
14	TRBV25-1	.	ASSHYGGGLGDTQY
13	TRBV9	few	ASSVLGTSGDEQY
14	TRBV27	.	ASSSYLRSGGNEQF
11	TRBV11-3	.	ASSPSTGSEAF
13	TRBV7-2	.	ASSLDWTGREPQH
13	TRBV6-2/TRBV6-3	.	ASSSRLAGGNEQF
11	TRBV12-3/TRBV12-4	.	ASSGGDYNEQF
12	TRBV29-1	few	SVGSGQKNTEAF
12	TRBV28	.	ASSFGTSDYEQY
14	TRBV7-2	.	ASSPLWTSYDNEQF